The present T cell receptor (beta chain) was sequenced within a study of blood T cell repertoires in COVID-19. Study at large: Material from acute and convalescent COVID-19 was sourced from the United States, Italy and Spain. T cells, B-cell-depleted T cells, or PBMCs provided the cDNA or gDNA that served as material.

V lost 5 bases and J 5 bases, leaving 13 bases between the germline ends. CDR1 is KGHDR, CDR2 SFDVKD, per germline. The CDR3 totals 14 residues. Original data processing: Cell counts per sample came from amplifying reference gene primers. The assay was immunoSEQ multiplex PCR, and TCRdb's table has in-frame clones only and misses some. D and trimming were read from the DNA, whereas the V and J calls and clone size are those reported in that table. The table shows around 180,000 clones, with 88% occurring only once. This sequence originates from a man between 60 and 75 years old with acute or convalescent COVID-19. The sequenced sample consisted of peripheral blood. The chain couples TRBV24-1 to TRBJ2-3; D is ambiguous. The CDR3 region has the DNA TGTGCCACCAGTGCAATCCGAGATCTAGATACGCAGTATTTT. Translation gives CATSAIRDLDTQYF.